These 20 T cell receptor beta chains originate from one sample sequenced in a study of blood T cell repertoires in COVID-19. Assay: immunoSEQ multiplex PCR; the TCRdb copy retains only in-frame clones and omits some. The sample records about 80,000 clones, 65% to 85% being singletons. Source material: peripheral blood. These receptors were obtained from a man aged 80 or over with active or convalescent COVID-19.

The chain employs TRBV18 and TRBJ2-5, with D uncertain. The CDR3 length is 12 residues. The germline CDR1 and CDR2 sequences are KGHSH and LQKENI. V shed 3 bases and J shed 5 bases, with 7 bases lying between them. The CDR3 sequence: CASSPFSETQYF. In DNA, the CDR3 is TGTGCCAGCTCACCTTTCAGTGAGACCCAGTACTTC.

The chain is built from TRBV5-1 and TRBJ1-2, with 8 bases that match TRBD1. The CDR3 sequence is 14 residues long. V was pared by 3 bases and J by 3 bases, with 4 bases of the junction left unmatched. Per germline, CDR1 SGHRS and CDR2 YFSETQ. CDR3 coding DNA: TGCGCCAGCAGCTCGGGACAGGCATACTATGGCTACACCTTC. Residues: CASSSGQAYYGYTF. Complete variable domain (other parts from reference TRBV5-1 and TRBJ1-2): KAGVTQTPRYLIKTRGQQVTLSCSPISGHRSVSWYQQTPGQGLQFLFEYFSETQRNKGNFPGRFSGRQFSNSRSEMNVSTLELGDSALYLCASSSGQAYYGYTFGSGTRLTVV.

V and J are TRBV3-1 (or the pseudogene TRBV3-2) and TRBJ1-6; 10 bases agree with TRBD1. Unmatched junction bases numbered 4, after V lost 3 bases and J lost 8 bases. This CDR3 is 15 amino acids long. Germline V lookup: CDR1 LGHDT, CDR2 YNNKEL (reference sequence). The CDR3 nucleotides are TGTGCCAGCAGCCACCCAGGACAGGGGGATTCACCCCTCCACTTT. Translation gives CASSHPGQGDSPLHF.

This chain's CDR3 is CASSLGFGQPYGYTF. The CDR3 nucleotides read TGTGCCAGCAGCTTGGGCTTTGGACAGCCCTATGGCTACACCTTC. The chain recombines TRBV5-4 with TRBJ1-2; D perhaps matches TRBD1 (6 bases). Germline assignment: CDR1 SGHNT and CDR2 YYREEE (reference sequence). The ends were cut back, 0 bases at V and 4 bases at J, with 13 bases in the middle. The CDR3 has 15 residues. Drawing the rest from reference TRBV5-4 and TRBJ1-2, the complete variable domain is ETGVTQSPTHLIKTRGQQVTLRCSSQSGHNTVSWYQQALGQGPQFIFQYYREEENGRGNFPPRFSGLQFPNYSSELNVNALELDDSALYLCASSLGFGQPYGYTFGSGTRLTVV.

This chain links TRBV24-1 with TRBJ2-3, with 9 bases fitting TRBD2. Germline V lookup: CDR1 KGHDR, CDR2 SFDVKD. This CDR3 region has 16 residues. The J segment lost 7 bases and the V segment lost 2 bases, leaving 9 bases of the junction unmatched. The CDR3 coding sequence is TGTGCCACCAGTGATTGGGCTAGCGGGGCACAGAATACGCAGTATTTT. Its protein product is CATSDWASGAQNTQYF.

The J gene is TRBJ1-3, the V gene TRBV29-1, with D tentatively TRBD1 (5 bases). Trimming cost V 2 bases and J 6 bases, with 11 bases left between them. CDR1 and CDR2 from the germline V gene are SQVTM and ANQGSEA. The CDR3 covers 13 residues. The DNA of the CDR3 is TGCAGCGTTGAAACAGGCTATGCAAACACCATATATTTT. It yields the protein CSVETGYANTIYF. Looking up the rest from reference TRBV29-1 and TRBJ1-3 gives the full variable domain: SAVISQKPSRDICQRGTSLTIQCQVDSQVTMMFWYRQQPGQSLTLIATANQGSEATYESGFVIDKFPISRPNLTFSTLTVSNMSPEDSSIYLCSVETGYANTIYFGEGSWLTVV.

The chain carries TRBV5-4 and TRBJ1-2; 7 bases map to TRBD1. Trimming took 0 bases from V and 5 from J; bases not matched to a gene: 4. The CDR3 runs to 14 residues. The germline CDR1 and CDR2 sequences are SGHNT and YYREEE (reference sequence). The DNA for the CDR3 is TGTGCCAGCAGCTTGGGGACAGGCCAGTATGGCTACACCTTC. Its protein is CASSLGTGQYGYTF.

The chain combines TRBV30 with TRBJ2-5, with 12 bases lining up with TRBD2. The germline gives CDR1 GTSNPN, CDR2 SVGIG (reference sequence). The CDR3 has 14 amino acids. V lost 2 bases and J lost 4; bases outside the gene matches: 2. The CDR3 reads CAWSPGLAGETQYF. DNA of the CDR3: TGTGCCTGGAGTCCGGGACTAGCGGGAGAGACCCAGTACTTC.

The rearrangement joins TRBV6-2 or TRBV6-3 to TRBJ2-7; 13 positions agree with TRBD2. Trimming took 6 bases from V and 3 from J; bases not matched to a gene: 5. Germline loops: CDR1 MNHEY, CDR2 SVGEGT. CDR3 length: 15 residues. The CDR3, as DNA: TGTGCCAGCAGCCGACTAGCGGGAGGTTTCTACGAGCAGTACTTC. As protein: CASSRLAGGFYEQYF.

The chain links TRBV27 to TRBJ2-1, with 9 bases fitting TRBD2. The CDR3 runs to 14 residues. J was trimmed by 7 bases and V by 5 bases; bases with no gene match: 6. Germline V gives CDR1 MNHEY, CDR2 SMNVEV (reference sequence). The CDR3 DNA reads TGTGCCAGCAGTCCGGCGGGAGGGAGGAATGAGCAGTTCTTC. Residues: CASSPAGGRNEQFF.

This chain links TRBV12-3 or TRBV12-4 with TRBJ2-7, with a possible D match to TRBD1 (6 bases). V was trimmed by 4 bases and J by 6 bases, leaving 7 bases between them. The CDR3 is 11 residues long. The CDR3 loop is CASSWGREQYF. The CDR3 nucleotides read TGTGCCAGCAGTTGGGGGCGCGAGCAGTACTTC.

V gene TRBV7-3 combines with J gene TRBJ1-2, with D maybe TRBD1 (5 bases). The CDR3 totals 14 residues. The germline CDR1 and CDR2 sequences are SGHTA and FQGTGA. The V and J ends lost 4 bases and 6 bases respectively, with 15 bases between them. The CDR3 nucleotides read TGTGCCAGCAGCTCGCTCGGGGGTAGGAATGGCTACACCTTC. Residues: CASSSLGGRNGYTF.

The V gene is TRBV5-5, the J gene TRBJ1-4, with 7 positions matching TRBD1. The CDR3 has 14 residues. Trimming at V came to 4 bases and at J to 6 bases, leaving 6 bases not matched to a gene. CDR1 SGHKS and CDR2 YYEKEE come from the germline V gene (reference sequence). The CDR3 here is CASSPQGTDEKLFF. The CDR3 DNA sequence: TGTGCCAGCAGCCCACAGGGGACGGATGAAAAACTGTTTTTT.

V is TRBV5-1 and J is TRBJ2-2; 7 nucleotides line up with TRBD1. The V segment lost 4 bases and the J segment 1 base; nucleotides outside the gene matches: 4. The V gene's germline CDR1 is SGHRS and CDR2 YFSETQ. This CDR3 is built from 15 residues. CDR3 region: CASSRDRVNTGELFF. The CDR3 coding sequence is TGCGCCAGCAGCCGAGACAGGGTGAACACCGGGGAGCTGTTTTTT.

The V and J genes are TRBV19 and TRBJ2-7; 7 bases map to TRBD1. With 4 bases clipped from V and 2 bases from J, the junction kept 8 bases outside the gene matches. The CDR3 loop spans 15 amino acids. CDR1 and CDR2 from the germline V gene are LNHDA and SQIVND (reference sequence). CDR3 in DNA: TGTGCCAGTAGTACTACCGGGACAGCAGCCTACGAGCAGTACTTC. It specifies CASSTTGTAAYEQYF.

The chain joins TRBV3-1 (or the pseudogene TRBV3-2) to TRBJ1-2, with 9 bases identical to TRBD1. CDR3 size: 17 residues. Germline V gives CDR1 LGHDT, CDR2 YNNKEL (reference sequence). The V segment lost 6 bases and the J segment 2 bases; nucleotides outside the gene matches: 13. The CDR3 nucleotides read TGTGCCAGCAGTGATTGGAAGACCGGGACAGGGAACTATGGCTACACCTTC. Translating it yields CASSDWKTGTGNYGYTF.

The chain is built from TRBV6-6 and TRBJ1-3; 12 nucleotides align to TRBD1. This CDR3 has 12 amino acids. Germline-derived CDR1 and CDR2 are MNHNY and SVGAGI (reference sequence). Losses at the gene ends were 6 bases for V and 9 bases for J; bases not matched to a gene: 0. The CDR3 nucleotides are TGTGCCAGCAGGGGACAGGGGGCCACCATATATTTT. It specifies CASRGQGATIYF.

The chain combines TRBV7-6 with TRBJ1-4; 7 nucleotides line up with TRBD1. The CDR3 spans 19 residues. V lost 4 bases to trimming and J lost 3 bases; unmatched junction nucleotides: 17. The germline CDR1 and CDR2 sequences are SGHVS and FNYEAQ. The CDR3 region is CASSSDQTGRGVANEKLFF. DNA for the CDR3: TGTGCCAGCAGCTCCGACCAGACAGGGAGAGGGGTAGCTAATGAAAAACTGTTTTTT.

This sequence joins TRBV6-6 and TRBJ2-7, with 8 positions matching TRBD2. The CDR3 length is 16 residues. Per germline, CDR1 MNHNY and CDR2 SVGAGI (reference sequence). Trimming took 5 bases from V and 2 from J; bases not matched to a gene: 11. CDR3 nucleotides: TGTGCCAGCAGTCCTGTAGGGACTAGAGGCACCTACGAGCAGTACTTC. Translated, it gives CASSPVGTRGTYEQYF.

This clone was seen only a few times. The chain has TRBV14 and TRBJ2-3; 10 positions agree with TRBD2. CDR3 length equals 18 residues. CDR1 SGHDN and CDR2 FVKESK come from the germline V gene. V lost 4 bases, J lost 2 bases, and 12 bases stayed unmatched. In nucleotides, the CDR3 is TGTGCCAGCAGCCCCGGAGTAGCGGGGGGCGGGGACACAGATACGCAGTATTTT. Translating it yields CASSPGVAGGGDTDTQYF.